A selection of T cell receptor beta chains follows, all from one sample in a study of blood T cell repertoires in COVID-19. Clones were sequenced by immunoSEQ multiplex PCR, and TCRdb holds only the in-frame ones, with some missing. There are more than 150,000 clones in the sample; approximately 86% occur only once, and around 0.99% lies in the top ten. Specimen: peripheral blood. The origin of the receptors is a man younger than 30 with acute or convalescent COVID-19. The CDR3 runs from the conserved cysteine through the conserved F or W. A D gene is named only where the DNA matches it firmly. Size is stated for part of the rows, as once, few or many counts, or as a class when the clone is expanded.

D: TRBD1
V: TRBV4-1
J: TRBJ1-2
size: NA
CDR3: CASSPTGGLGYTF
DNA: TGCGCCAGCAGCCCGACAGGGGGCCTCGGCTACACCTTC

D: TRBD1
V: TRBV6-6
J: TRBJ2-3
size: NA
CDR3: CASSSPRTGGTDTQYF
DNA: TGTGCCAGCAGTTCCCCTCGGACAGGGGGCACAGATACGCAGTATTTT

D: NA
V: TRBV19
J: TRBJ2-1
size: once
CDR3: CASSTTLVDEQFF
DNA: TGTGCCAGTAGTACTACGTTGGTCGATGAGCAGTTCTTC

D: TRBD1
V: TRBV4-1
J: TRBJ2-2
size: NA
CDR3: CASSRTYRGNTGELFF
DNA: TGCGCCAGCAGCCGCACCTACAGGGGGAACACCGGGGAGCTGTTTTTT

D: TRBD2
V: TRBV10-2
J: TRBJ2-4
size: NA
CDR3: CASSPTGGAPSFQYF
DNA: TGCGCCAGCAGTCCTACGGGAGGGGCCCCCAGTTTTCAGTACTTC

D: TRBD2
V: TRBV7-8
J: TRBJ2-2
size: once
CDR3: CASSFRLAGGHTGELFF
DNA: TGTGCCAGCAGCTTCCGACTAGCGGGGGGGCACACCGGGGAGCTGTTTTTT

D: NA
V: TRBV29-1
J: TRBJ1-5
size: NA
CDR3: CSVLPGRNQPQHF
DNA: TGCAGCGTTCTACCAGGGCGGAATCAGCCCCAGCATTTT

D: TRBD2
V: TRBV6-5
J: TRBJ2-7
size: NA
CDR3: CASSYSSAGVAYEQYF
DNA: TGTGCCAGCAGTTACTCCTCAGCGGGGGTGGCCTACGAGCAGTACTTC

D: TRBD2
V: TRBV28
J: TRBJ2-1
size: NA
CDR3: CASSSPSGGAYNEQFF
DNA: TGTGCCAGCAGTTCCCCTAGCGGGGGGGCTTACAATGAGCAGTTCTTC

D: NA
V: TRBV15
J: TRBJ2-5
size: NA
CDR3: CATSDRQRQETQYF
DNA: TGTGCCACCAGCGACCGACAGCGTCAAGAGACCCAGTACTTC

D: NA
V: TRBV5-4
J: TRBJ2-2
size: NA
CDR3: CASNLIEGTGELFF
DNA: TGTGCCAGCAACTTAATAGAGGGAACCGGGGAGCTGTTTTTT

D: NA
V: TRBV3-1/TRBV3-2
J: TRBJ1-1
size: NA
CDR3: CASSQRRTEAFF
DNA: TGTGCCAGCAGCCAGAGGAGGACTGAAGCTTTCTTT

D: NA
V: TRBV18
J: TRBJ1-3
size: NA
CDR3: CASSRAPTGGSGNTIYF
DNA: TGTGCCAGCTCACGGGCCCCGACGGGGGGTTCTGGAAACACCATATATTTT

D: TRBD1
V: TRBV27
J: TRBJ1-2
size: NA
CDR3: CASSLAGTANNYGYTF
DNA: TGTGCCAGCAGTTTGGCCGGGACAGCAAATAACTATGGCTACACCTTC

D: NA
V: TRBV18
J: TRBJ2-3
size: NA
CDR3: CASSPGGATDTQYF
DNA: TGTGCCAGCTCACCGGGGGGGGCCACAGATACGCAGTATTTT

D: TRBD1
V: TRBV7-2
J: TRBJ1-1
size: NA
CDR3: CASSPRQGMNTEAFF
DNA: TGTGCCAGCAGCCCGAGACAGGGAATGAACACTGAAGCTTTCTTT

D: TRBD1
V: TRBV6-2/TRBV6-3
J: TRBJ2-1
size: once
CDR3: CASSYLTGGYEQFF
DNA: TGTGCCAGCAGTTACTTGACAGGGGGATATGAGCAGTTCTTC

D: NA
V: TRBV19
J: TRBJ1-4
size: NA
CDR3: CASRTSNEKLFF
DNA: TGTGCCAGTAGAACGAGTAATGAAAAACTGTTTTTT

D: TRBD1
V: TRBV9
J: TRBJ1-5
size: few
CDR3: CASSEGQGSNQPQHF
DNA: TGTGCCAGCAGCGAAGGACAGGGTAGCAATCAGCCCCAGCATTTT

D: NA
V: TRBV30
J: TRBJ1-2
size: once
CDR3: CAWSLLGYTF
DNA: TGTGCCTGGAGCCTTCTTGGCTACACCTTC

D: TRBD1
V: TRBV3-1/TRBV3-2
J: TRBJ1-2
size: NA
CDR3: CASSQGSTGGPTF
DNA: TGTGCCAGCAGCCAAGGAAGTACAGGGGGGCCCACCTTC

D: NA
V: TRBV7-8
J: TRBJ1-6
size: NA
CDR3: CASSLLQGHSPLHF
DNA: TGTGCCAGCAGCTTACTACAGGGCCATTCTCCCCTCCACTTT

D: TRBD2
V: TRBV25-1
J: TRBJ2-3
size: NA
CDR3: CASSEPLGGDTDTQYF
DNA: TGTGCCAGCAGTGAACCCCTGGGGGGGGACACAGATACGCAGTATTTT

D: TRBD1
V: TRBV28
J: TRBJ2-5
size: once
CDR3: CASRHDRGRQETQYF
DNA: TGTGCCAGCAGGCATGACAGGGGGCGACAGGAGACCCAGTACTTC

D: TRBD1
V: TRBV30
J: TRBJ1-1
size: NA
CDR3: CAWTRQGSEAFF
DNA: TGTGCCTGGACGCGACAGGGGTCTGAAGCTTTCTTT

D: TRBD1
V: TRBV4-1
J: TRBJ1-6
size: NA
CDR3: CASSGTGSSPLHF
DNA: TGCGCCAGCTCCGGGACAGGGAGTTCACCCCTCCACTTT

D: NA
V: TRBV19
J: TRBJ2-3
size: few
CDR3: CASSSVRGRADTQYF
DNA: TGTGCCAGTAGTAGTGTCAGGGGCAGGGCAGATACGCAGTATTTT

D: NA
V: TRBV9
J: TRBJ1-5
size: few
CDR3: CASSEGWENNQPQHF
DNA: TGTGCCAGCAGCGAGGGGTGGGAAAATAATCAGCCCCAGCATTTT

D: NA
V: TRBV7-2
J: TRBJ1-6
size: NA
CDR3: CASSLSGESSYNSPLHF
DNA: TGTGCCAGCAGCTTATCAGGGGAAAGCTCCTATAATTCACCCCTCCACTTT

D: TRBD2
V: TRBV2
J: TRBJ2-5
size: NA
CDR3: CASSDPGGGTQETQYF
DNA: TGTGCCAGCAGTGATCCCGGCGGGGGGACTCAAGAGACCCAGTACTTC

D: TRBD1
V: TRBV19
J: TRBJ2-2
size: NA
CDR3: CASSIDIGQGVLANTGELFF
DNA: TGTGCCAGTAGTATAGATATAGGCCAGGGGGTACTCGCGAACACCGGGGAGCTGTTTTTT

D: NA
V: TRBV4-1
J: TRBJ1-4
size: NA
CDR3: CASSQVPTGTYNEKLFF
DNA: TGCGCCAGCAGCCAAGTCCCTACAGGGACCTATAATGAAAAACTGTTTTTT

D: TRBD1
V: TRBV28
J: TRBJ1-2
size: NA
CDR3: CASSPRGGQFYGYTF
DNA: TGTGCCAGCAGTCCGCGGGGGGGACAGTTCTATGGCTACACCTTC

D: NA
V: TRBV6-6
J: TRBJ1-1
size: NA
CDR3: CASRPLGVGTEAFF
DNA: TGTGCCAGCAGACCGTTAGGGGTTGGCACTGAAGCTTTCTTT

D: TRBD1
V: TRBV6-5
J: TRBJ2-7
size: NA
CDR3: CASSRYRGSYEQYF
DNA: TGTGCCAGCAGCCGATACAGGGGGTCCTACGAGCAGTACTTC

D: NA
V: TRBV6-5
J: TRBJ1-2
size: NA
CDR3: CASTGTTDYGYTF
DNA: TGTGCCAGCACCGGGACAACCGACTATGGCTACACCTTC

D: NA
V: TRBV9
J: TRBJ1-5
size: NA
CDR3: CASSGEAAAQPQHF
DNA: TGTGCCAGCAGCGGTGAGGCGGCGGCGCAGCCCCAGCATTTT

D: NA
V: TRBV5-4
J: TRBJ1-4
size: NA
CDR3: CASSLGGNEKLFF
DNA: TGTGCCAGCAGCTTGGGAGGTAATGAAAAACTGTTTTTT

D: TRBD1
V: TRBV5-4
J: TRBJ1-2
size: once
CDR3: CASSFGTGQANYGYTF
DNA: TGTGCCAGCAGCTTTGGGACAGGCCAGGCTAACTATGGCTACACCTTC

D: NA
V: TRBV7-2
J: TRBJ2-1
size: NA
CDR3: CASSARSREQFF
DNA: TGTGCCAGCAGCGCGCGGAGTCGGGAGCAGTTCTTC

D: NA
V: TRBV18
J: TRBJ2-5
size: NA
CDR3: CASSPEQRPRETQYF
DNA: TGTGCCAGCTCACCGGAGCAGCGGCCTCGCGAGACCCAGTACTTC

D: NA
V: TRBV7-9
J: TRBJ1-1
size: NA
CDR3: CASSLSRAVGAEAFF
DNA: TGTGCCAGCAGCTTATCCAGGGCGGTTGGTGCTGAAGCTTTCTTT

D: NA
V: TRBV5-1
J: TRBJ1-1
size: NA
CDR3: CASSSQALNTEAFF
DNA: TGCGCCAGCAGCTCCCAGGCTCTGAACACTGAAGCTTTCTTT